This TCR beta chain was sequenced in a study of identical twins. The study, taken as a whole, reports: Zero-insertion findings could be partly confounded by invariant cells (MAIT and iNKT cells). Beta out-of-frame sequences showed weaker excess sharing between twins.

This clonotype has at least ten counts. What it recognizes is unknown. A universal primer site was created by template switching, with the cDNA bearing unique molecular identifiers. TCRdb processed the 5' RACE reads anew with MiXCR; each CDR3 protein has one entry. The profile shows around 280,000 distinct CDR3 sequences, about 8.3% of them singletons. Germline loops: CDR1 SQVTM, CDR2 ANQGSEA. V was trimmed by 4 bases and J by 2 bases, leaving 15 bases between them. The CDR3 totals 15 residues. These data also formed part of another study, on yellow fever vaccine responses in identical twins. That investigation notes: Twins reportedly had a vaccine T cell response that seemed partly convergent, partly personalized.

The chain employs TRBV29-1 and TRBJ2-4, with D perhaps matching TRBD1 (5 bases). The clonotype comes from a woman aged 18-29 years in good health. Sample: memory (CD45RO+) T cells sorted from blood. CDR3 DNA sequence: TGCAGCGTTGCCCCCCCGGCAGGGCCCAAAAACATTCAGTACTTC. Its protein is CSVAPPAGPKNIQYF.